This TCR beta chain was observed in a study of T-cell reconstitution after alpha-beta-depleted transplantation in children. Points from the study as a whole: About two months after transplant, alpha-beta T cells reportedly came from several hundred expanded graft clones.

This clonotype appeared many times. What it binds is unknown. Construction of the TCRbeta library involved unique molecular identifiers. Using its own MiXCR run on the PCR reads, TCRdb lists one record per CDR3 protein. The sample holds some 120,000 distinct CDR3 sequences, 9% to 12% seen once. Looked up from germline, CDR1 is DFQATT and CDR2 is SNEGSKA (reference sequence). The length of the CDR3 is 18 residues. The V gene lost 4 bases and the J gene lost 2 bases, with 25 bases spanning the gap. Source: PBMCs, taken before TCRalphabeta/CD19-depleted stem cell transplant. The TCR comes from a boy aged 2 to 10 with acute lymphoblastic leukemia, due to receive a stem cell transplant. The chain is built from TRBV20-1 and TRBJ2-3; TRBD2 is a possible D gene (8 bases). The CDR3: CSAIGTELAAGPTDTQYF. The DNA for the CDR3 is TGCAGTGCTATCGGGACAGAACTAGCGGCAGGGCCCACAGATACGCAGTATTTT.